What follows describes a single T cell receptor beta chain. Its target is not known. Germline values: CDR1 SGHRS, CDR2 YFSETQ. The length of the CDR3 is 15 residues. J gave up 2 bases and V 4 bases, and 6 bases lay outside the gene matches. The PCR contained 60 Vbeta and 13 Jbeta primers. The data were produced by immunoSEQ multiplex PCR, yet TCRdb's version contains in-frame clones alone and is incomplete. There are around 200,000 clones in the sample; roughly four fifths occur only once, and 0.58% lies in the top ten. This specimen belongs to a study of cytomegalovirus exposure and HLA in healthy donors. General study results and limits: Both high specificity and high sensitivity reportedly marked the classifier's diagnosis of cytomegalovirus status. Most TCRs appeared rarely, but some public TCRs recurred in many donors.

The TCR was taken from a woman between 35 and 50 years old in good health and CMV-seronegative. This chain uses TRBV5-1 with TRBJ2-3; 8 bases are shared with TRBD1. The sample comprised PBMCs. CDR3 nucleotides: TGCGCCAGCAGCCTTCAGGGGGCTCCCACAGATACGCAGTATTTT. This codes for CASSLQGAPTDTQYF.